This T cell receptor beta chain was profiled in a study of blood T cells in healthy people across ages. Findings of the study overall: More naive CD4+ cells and higher diversity were found in long-lived than in aged donors.

This clonotype showed up just a few times. The antigen is undetermined. Through a sample-barcoded 5' primer and a J-beta primer mix, a second PCR was run for about 6 to 11 cycles. From each sample, at least 3 million paired-end reads containing CDR3 were obtained. TCRdb reprocessed the 5' RACE reads with MiXCR, giving one entry per CDR3 protein. The sample includes around 1.7 million distinct CDR3 sequences, about 28% of them seen just once. V trimming: 6 bases; J trimming: 5 bases; junction bases outside the gene matches: 7. The CDR3 has 13 residues. The germline CDR1 and CDR2 sequences are SQVTM and ANQGSEA.

Sequencing was performed on blood. J is TRBJ1-2 and V is TRBV29-1, with 9 bases aligning to TRBD1. The TCR comes from a woman aged 25-40 years in good health. CDR3 sequence: CSVSGQGGYGYTF. As DNA, the CDR3 is TGCAGCGTCTCGGGACAGGGTGGATATGGCTACACCTTC. Full variable domain (remainder filled in from reference TRBV29-1 and TRBJ1-2): SAVISQKPSRDICQRGTSLTIQCQVDSQVTMMFWYRQQPGQSLTLIATANQGSEATYESGFVIDKFPISRPNLTFSTLTVSNMSPEDSSIYLCSVSGQGGYGYTFGSGTRLTVV.